Following are 3 T cell receptor beta chains from one sample sequenced in a study of PD-L1 blockade in urothelial cancer. Libraries were prepared by immunoSEQ multiplex PCR; TCRdb keeps only in-frame clonotypes and omits some of them. The data hold about 45,000 clones, with around 88% observed a single time. The sample was PBMCs, taken around atezolizumab (anti-PD-L1) treatment. The receptors originated from a man at least 80 years old with urothelial cancer.

V and J are TRBV11-2 and TRBJ2-1, with 10 bases lining up with TRBD2. CDR3 length: 16 residues. Germline loops: CDR1 SGHAT, CDR2 FQNNGV. The J segment lost 9 bases and the V segment lost 5 bases, leaving 13 bases of the junction unmatched. CDR3 in amino acids: CASSLGAGGYGGEQFF. DNA of the CDR3: TGTGCCAGCAGCCTAGGAGCGGGAGGGTACGGCGGTGAGCAGTTCTTC.

V and J are TRBV9 and TRBJ2-7; 11 bases are a match to TRBD2. The trim removed 0 bases at V and 0 bases at J, leaving 2 bases unmatched. Germline CDR1 and CDR2: SGDLS and YYNGEE. The CDR3 consists of 16 residues. CDR3 bases: TGTGCCAGCAGCGTAGGAGGGACTAGCGGCTCCTACGAGCAGTACTTC. This gives the protein CASSVGGTSGSYEQYF.

The rearrangement joins TRBV7-9 to TRBJ2-5; D perhaps matches TRBD1 (6 bases). Between the trimmed V and J ends, which lost 0 bases and 4 bases, there was a span of 9 bases. There are 14 residues in the CDR3. CDR1 is SEHNR and CDR2 is FQNEAQ in the germline V gene (reference sequence). In DNA, the CDR3 is TGTGCCAGCAGCTTAGCAGGGGGTGGAGAGACCCAGTACTTC. Protein: CASSLAGGGETQYF.